This T cell receptor beta chain is from a study of OX40 agonist ivuxolimab in advanced cancers. Study at large: Every 2 weeks, patients got intravenous ivuxolimab at one of six dose levels (0.01-10 mg/kg).

Patients were excluded for autoimmune disease history or systemic immunosuppression. Details on this clone: Its cognate antigen is unknown.

The study, taken as a whole, reports: At doses 0.1 to 3.0 mg/kg, CD4+ and CD8+ clones expanded.

Repertoires were generated with immunoSEQ multiplex PCR, while TCRdb's copy carries only in-frame clones and drops some. The sample comprises roughly 36,000 clones, approximately 89% of which are singletons, and 7% to 10% rests with the top ten. This CDR3 contains 15 residues. Germline assignment: CDR1 ENHRY and CDR2 SYGVKD. The J segment lost 5 bases and the V segment lost 4 bases, leaving 6 bases of the junction unmatched. Specimen: CD4+ or CD8+ T cells sorted from blood, collected in a trial of the OX40 agonist ivuxolimab. The receptor was derived from an adult with an advanced solid tumor such as melanoma, head and neck, liver or kidney cancer. The rearrangement joins TRBV10-3 to TRBJ1-5; 9 bases agree with TRBD1. Here the CDR3 reads CAISGTGGRDQPQHF. DNA for the CDR3: TGTGCCATCAGTGGAACAGGGGGCCGGGATCAGCCCCAGCATTTT.